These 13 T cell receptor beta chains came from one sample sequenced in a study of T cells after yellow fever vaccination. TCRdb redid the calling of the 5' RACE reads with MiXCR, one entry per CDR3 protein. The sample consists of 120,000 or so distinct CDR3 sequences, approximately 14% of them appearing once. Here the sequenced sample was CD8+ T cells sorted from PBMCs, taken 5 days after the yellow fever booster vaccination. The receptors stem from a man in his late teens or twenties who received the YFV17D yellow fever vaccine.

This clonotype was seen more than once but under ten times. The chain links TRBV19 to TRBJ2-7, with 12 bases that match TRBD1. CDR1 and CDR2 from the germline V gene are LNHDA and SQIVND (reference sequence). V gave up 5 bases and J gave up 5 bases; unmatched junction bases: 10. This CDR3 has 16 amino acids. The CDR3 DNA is TGTGCCAGTAGTGCCGGGGGGACAGGGGGCCGGGACGAGCAGTACTTC. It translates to CASSAGGTGGRDEQYF.

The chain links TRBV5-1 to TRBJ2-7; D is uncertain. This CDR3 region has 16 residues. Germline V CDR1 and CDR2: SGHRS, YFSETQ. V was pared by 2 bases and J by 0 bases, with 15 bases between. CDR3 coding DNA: TGCGCCAGCAGCTTCGAACCGGGCCTCCGCTCCTACGAGCAGTACTTC. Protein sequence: CASSFEPGLRSYEQYF.

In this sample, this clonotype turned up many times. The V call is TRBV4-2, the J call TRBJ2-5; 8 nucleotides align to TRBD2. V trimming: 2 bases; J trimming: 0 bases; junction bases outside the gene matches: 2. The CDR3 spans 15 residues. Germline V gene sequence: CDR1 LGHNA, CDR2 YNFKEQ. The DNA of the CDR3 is TGTGCCAGCAGCCAAAGGCGGGGGGACCAAGAGACCCAGTACTTC. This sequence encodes CASSQRRGDQETQYF.

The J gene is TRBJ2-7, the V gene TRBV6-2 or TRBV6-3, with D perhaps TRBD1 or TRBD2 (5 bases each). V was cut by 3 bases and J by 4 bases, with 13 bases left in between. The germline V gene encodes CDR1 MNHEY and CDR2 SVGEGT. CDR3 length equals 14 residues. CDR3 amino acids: CASSYSGTPYEQYV. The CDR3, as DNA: TGTGCCAGCAGTTATTCCGGGACGCCGTACGAGCAGTACGTC.

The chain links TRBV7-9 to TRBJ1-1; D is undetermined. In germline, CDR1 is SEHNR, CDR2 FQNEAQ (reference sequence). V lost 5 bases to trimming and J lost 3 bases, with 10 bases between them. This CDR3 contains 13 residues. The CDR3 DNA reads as TGTGCCAGCAGCCCGGCAGTGGACACTGAAGCTTTCTTT. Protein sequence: CASSPAVDTEAFF.

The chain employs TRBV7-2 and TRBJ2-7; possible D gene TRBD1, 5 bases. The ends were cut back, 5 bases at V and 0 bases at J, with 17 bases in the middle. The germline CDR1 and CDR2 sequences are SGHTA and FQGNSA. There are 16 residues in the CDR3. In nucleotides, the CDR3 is TGTGCCAGCAGCCAGATCCCAGGGCTAAGCTCCTACGAGCAGTACTTC. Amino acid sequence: CASSQIPGLSSYEQYF.

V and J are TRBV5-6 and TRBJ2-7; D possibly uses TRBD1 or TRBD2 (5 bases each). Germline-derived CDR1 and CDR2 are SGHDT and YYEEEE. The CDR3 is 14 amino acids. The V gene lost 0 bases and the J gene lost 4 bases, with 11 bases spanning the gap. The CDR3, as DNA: TGTGCCAGCAGCTTGGTGGGGGAAGATTACGAGCAGTACTTC. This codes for CASSLVGEDYEQYF.

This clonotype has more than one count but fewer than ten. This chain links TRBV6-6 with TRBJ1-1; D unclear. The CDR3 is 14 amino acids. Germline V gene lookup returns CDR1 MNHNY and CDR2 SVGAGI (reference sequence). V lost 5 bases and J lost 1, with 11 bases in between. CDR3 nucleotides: TGTGCCAGCAGTCGATCGGTGGAGAACACTGAAGCTTTCTTT. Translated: CASSRSVENTEAFF.

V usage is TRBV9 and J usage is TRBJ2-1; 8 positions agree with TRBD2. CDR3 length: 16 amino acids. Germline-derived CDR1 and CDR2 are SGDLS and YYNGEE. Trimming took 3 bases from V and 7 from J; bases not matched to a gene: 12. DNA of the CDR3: TGTGCCAGCAGCGACAACGGGGGGGCCCTAGGGAATGAGCAGTTCTTC. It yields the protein CASSDNGGALGNEQFF.

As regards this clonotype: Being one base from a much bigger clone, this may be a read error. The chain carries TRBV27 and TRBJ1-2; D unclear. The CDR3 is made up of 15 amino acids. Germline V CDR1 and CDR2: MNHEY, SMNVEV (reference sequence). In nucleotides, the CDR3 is TGTGTCAGCAGTTTATGGGGAAGGTCGAACTATGGCTACACCTTC. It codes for CVSSLWGRSNYGYTF.

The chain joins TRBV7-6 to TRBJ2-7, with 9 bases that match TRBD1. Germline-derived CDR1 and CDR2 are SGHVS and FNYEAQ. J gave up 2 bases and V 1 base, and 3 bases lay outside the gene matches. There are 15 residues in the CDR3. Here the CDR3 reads CASSLGRQGAYEQYF. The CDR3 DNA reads TGTGCCAGCAGCTTAGGGAGACAGGGGGCCTACGAGCAGTACTTC.

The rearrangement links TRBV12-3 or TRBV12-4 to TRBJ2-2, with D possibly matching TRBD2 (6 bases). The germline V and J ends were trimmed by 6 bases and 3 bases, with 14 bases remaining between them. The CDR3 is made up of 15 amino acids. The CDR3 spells CASSRGLLDTGELFF. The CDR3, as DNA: TGTGCCAGCAGCCGAGGACTACTTGACACCGGGGAGCTGTTTTTT.

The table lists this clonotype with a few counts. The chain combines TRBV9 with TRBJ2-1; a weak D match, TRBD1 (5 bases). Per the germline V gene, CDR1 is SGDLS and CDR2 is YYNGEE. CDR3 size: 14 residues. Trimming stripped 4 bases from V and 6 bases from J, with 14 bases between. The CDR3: CASSPRPGFNEQFF. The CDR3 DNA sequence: TGTGCCAGCAGCCCGAGACCAGGGTTCAATGAGCAGTTCTTC.